A selection of T cell receptor beta chains follows, all from one sample in a study of blood T cell repertoires in COVID-19. Clones were read by immunoSEQ multiplex PCR, and TCRdb kept only the in-frame ones, dropping some. Of 84,000 or so clones in the sample, 80% were seen once. The sequencing input was peripheral blood. The origin of the receptors is a woman aged 40 to 50 with active or convalescent COVID-19. CDR3s include the opening cysteine and the closing phenylalanine or tryptophan. The D gene is left open where the match is weak. A row's size may be missing; if present it is once, few, many or a size class.

v_gene,j_gene,abundance,d_gene,CDR3nt,CDR3aa
TRBV5-5,TRBJ1-1,.,.,TGTGCCAGCAGCTTGGCAGGGGTGGGAAACACTGAAGCTTTCTTT,CASSLAGVGNTEAFF
TRBV6-2/TRBV6-3,TRBJ1-2,once,TRBD1,TGTGCCAGCAGTTACGGGACAGGGGAGGTCTATGGCTACACCTTC,CASSYGTGEVYGYTF
TRBV28,TRBJ2-2,.,TRBD1,TGTGCCATTATGGGGACAGGGGGATTAACCGGGGAGCTGTTTTTT,CAIMGTGGLTGELFF
TRBV2,TRBJ2-7,once,.,TGTGCCAGCAGCCTCAGCCAGGGACAAGCCTACGAGCAGTACTTC,CASSLSQGQAYEQYF
TRBV18,TRBJ2-5,few,TRBD1,TGTGCCAGCTCACCACCGGGGACAGGGAGACAAGAGACCCAGTACTTC,CASSPPGTGRQETQYF
TRBV24-1,TRBJ1-2,.,.,TGTGCCACCAGTGATTTCCCTAGGCAGGGAATGGGCTGTGGCTACACCTTC,CATSDFPRQGMGCGYTF
TRBV21-1,TRBJ1-1,.,.,TGTGCCAGCAGCCCTCCTGTAGAAAGGGCAGGGGATCGTGAAGCTTTCTTT,CASSPPVERAGDREAFF
TRBV11-2,TRBJ2-7,.,TRBD1,TGTGCCAGCAGACCCGGGACAGGGGGTTCCTACGAGCAGTACTTC,CASRPGTGGSYEQYF
TRBV27,TRBJ2-2,.,.,TGTGCCAGCAGCTTCGGAGGGCCGACCGGGGAGCTGTTTTTT,CASSFGGPTGELFF
TRBV27,TRBJ2-1,.,TRBD2,TGTGCCAGCAGCCCCGGGACTAGCAGGCATGAGCAGTTCTTC,CASSPGTSRHEQFF
TRBV6-1,TRBJ1-5,.,.,TGTGCCAGCAGTGAAACGGGGGGCAGGCAGCCCCAGCATTTT,CASSETGGRQPQHF
TRBV28,TRBJ2-7,few,TRBD1,TGTGCCAGCAGACTAGGGACAGGGGGCTTGGGGAGGCAGTACTTC,CASRLGTGGLGRQYF
TRBV6-5,TRBJ1-2,.,.,TGTGCCAGCAAACCCAAATACCTGACAGTTGGTGGCTACACCTTC,CASKPKYLTVGGYTF
TRBV9,TRBJ2-1,.,.,TGTGCCAGCAGCGTAGCGGGTGGAAACTACAATGAGCAGTTCTTC,CASSVAGGNYNEQFF
TRBV11-1,TRBJ2-5,.,.,TGTGCCAGCAGCTTACAGTTTGGGGGGGAGACCCAGTACTTC,CASSLQFGGETQYF
TRBV3-1/TRBV3-2,TRBJ2-1,.,.,TGTGCCAGCAGACTCGACCGGAGCTCCTACAATGAGCAGTTCTTC,CASRLDRSSYNEQFF
TRBV11-2,TRBJ2-1,.,TRBD2,TGTGCCAGCAGCCTCGTGAGGACTAGCCTCAGTGAGCAGTTCTTC,CASSLVRTSLSEQFF
TRBV19,TRBJ2-7,.,.,TGTGCCAGTAGTACGATCAGGGCAGAAGGAACCTACGAGCAGTACTTC,CASSTIRAEGTYEQYF
TRBV27,TRBJ1-1,.,.,TGTGCCAGCAGCCGTTTACGGGGTTGGTGGGACACTGAAGCTTTCTTT,CASSRLRGWWDTEAFF
TRBV7-9,TRBJ2-3,.,.,TGTGCCAGCAGCTTAGTGGGGGGAGATACGCAGTATTTT,CASSLVGGDTQYF
TRBV15,TRBJ2-7,.,TRBD1,TGTGCCACCAGCGGACGCCTCGGGACAGGCAGCTACGAGCAGTACTTC,CATSGRLGTGSYEQYF
TRBV7-9,TRBJ2-1,.,.,TGTGCCAGCAGCTCCTTAGCGGCCGTCACCTCCTACAATGAGCAGTTCTTC,CASSSLAAVTSYNEQFF
TRBV5-1,TRBJ1-5,.,.,TGCGCCAGCAGCCAACTCTCACATACAGGGCGGCCTCAGCCCCAGCATTTT,CASSQLSHTGRPQPQHF
TRBV11-2,TRBJ2-2,once,TRBD1,TGTGCCAGCAGCTTACGACAGGGGACGGGAAACACCGGGGAGCTGTTTTTT,CASSLRQGTGNTGELFF
TRBV14,TRBJ2-7,.,.,TGTGCCAGCAGCCGGCGACAGGATGGGGCTAAGCAGTACTTC,CASSRRQDGAKQYF
TRBV28,TRBJ2-1,few,.,TGTGCCAGCAGTTCCGCCACCCTGACGGGAAGGGGGATATGGTATGAGCAGTTCTTC,CASSSATLTGRGIWYEQFF
TRBV28,TRBJ2-5,.,.,TGTGCCAGCAGTTTATGGGGCAGGGGAATACAAGAGACCCAGTACTTC,CASSLWGRGIQETQYF
TRBV3-1/TRBV3-2,TRBJ2-7,few,.,TGTGCCAGCAGCCGGGCGGGCTACGAGCAGTACTTC,CASSRAGYEQYF
TRBV7-9,TRBJ2-7,few,.,TGTGCCAGCAGCCCCACAGGCTCCTACGAGCAGTACTTC,CASSPTGSYEQYF
TRBV4-3,TRBJ2-6,.,TRBD1,TGCGCCAGCAGCCAAGAGGCAGGGGGCAACTCTGGGGCCAACGTCCTGACTTTC,CASSQEAGGNSGANVLTF
TRBV9,TRBJ2-7,.,.,TGTGCCAGCAGCCAGGGTTATTCCTACGAGCAGTACTTC,CASSQGYSYEQYF
TRBV18,TRBJ2-5,few,.,TGTGCCAGCTCACGACTTTACCAAGAGACCCAGTACTTC,CASSRLYQETQYF
TRBV5-6,TRBJ2-1,.,.,TGTGCCAGCAGCTTGGTTCGGGAGCAGTTCTTC,CASSLVREQFF
TRBV18,TRBJ1-1,.,.,TGTGCCAGCTCACCACGCGAGCGGGGCGCTGAAGCTTTCTTT,CASSPRERGAEAFF
TRBV3-1/TRBV3-2,TRBJ1-1,.,.,TGTGCCAGCAGCCCCAGGGCGAACACTGAAGCTTTCTTT,CASSPRANTEAFF
TRBV12-3/TRBV12-4,TRBJ2-7,once,.,TGTGCCAGCAGTTTAGCGGGGGGTATCGAGCAGTACTTC,CASSLAGGIEQYF
TRBV3-1/TRBV3-2,TRBJ1-1,.,.,TGTGCCAGCAGCCAAAGAGCGACCACTGAAGCTTTCTTT,CASSQRATTEAFF
TRBV11-3,TRBJ2-1,few,TRBD1,TGTGCCAGCAGCTTTCCAGGGGGCTGGAGCTCCTACAATGAGCAGTTCTTC,CASSFPGGWSSYNEQFF
TRBV6-5,TRBJ1-3,.,.,TGTGCCAGCAAGCGGAAAATCTCTGGAAACACCATATATTTT,CASKRKISGNTIYF
TRBV11-3,TRBJ1-5,.,.,TGTGCCAGCAGCTTAGGGGCCCCAAAAAGGCCCCAGCATTTT,CASSLGAPKRPQHF
TRBV11-2,TRBJ2-2,.,.,TGTGCCAGCAGCTTAGATCGCACTGCCGGGGAGCTGTTTTTT,CASSLDRTAGELFF
TRBV5-1,TRBJ1-1,.,.,TGCGCCAGCAGCTTGGGACAGCCGAACACTGAAGCTTTCTTT,CASSLGQPNTEAFF
TRBV18,TRBJ1-2,.,TRBD1,TGTGCCAGCTCACAAGTCGGGACAGGGTTCTATGGCTACACCTTC,CASSQVGTGFYGYTF
TRBV19,TRBJ2-1,.,TRBD1,TGTGCCAGTAGTACCCCATGGGGGACGGGACAGGAGAACAATGAGCAGTTCTTC,CASSTPWGTGQENNEQFF
TRBV28,TRBJ2-3,.,TRBD1,TGTGCCAGCAGTCCCATTCCCGGGACAGGGAAGAAGAGATCTAGCACAGATACGCAGTATTTT,CASSPIPGTGKKRSSTDTQYF
TRBV18,TRBJ2-7,.,TRBD1,TGTGCCAGCTCACTCGGGACAGCCTACGAGCAGTACTTC,CASSLGTAYEQYF
TRBV6-2/TRBV6-3,TRBJ1-6,.,TRBD1,TGTGCCAGCAGTTACCCTCGGACAGGTGGGGGCTGGCTCCACTTT,CASSYPRTGGGWLHF
TRBV28,TRBJ2-2,.,.,TGTGCCAGCAGTTTCCGAGTCGGGGAGCTGTTTTTT,CASSFRVGELFF
TRBV10-3,TRBJ2-3,.,TRBD1,TGTGCCATCGCCCCGGGACAGGGTAATCAAGATACGCAGTATTTT,CAIAPGQGNQDTQYF
TRBV7-2,TRBJ1-2,.,TRBD1,TGTGCCAGCAGCTCGGGACAGTCTCTAGCGGGCTACACCTTC,CASSSGQSLAGYTF
TRBV30,TRBJ1-2,few,TRBD1,TGTGCCCTAGGGACAGGGGATTACGGCTACACCTTC,CALGTGDYGYTF
TRBV7-9,TRBJ1-5,once,.,TGTGCCAGCAGCTTCGGTTGGGCGACTCAGCCCCAGCATTTT,CASSFGWATQPQHF
TRBV18,TRBJ1-2,.,.,TGTGCCAGCTCATCGCTGGGTGGATTTAATGCGGATGGCTACACCTTC,CASSSLGGFNADGYTF
TRBV25-1,TRBJ2-3,few,.,TGTGCCAGCAGTGAAAGGACTGCGAGTTCGCAGTATTTT,CASSERTASSQYF
TRBV5-6,TRBJ2-3,.,.,TGTGCCAGCAGCTTGCGGGTAGTTCCACGCACAGATACGCAGTATTTT,CASSLRVVPRTDTQYF